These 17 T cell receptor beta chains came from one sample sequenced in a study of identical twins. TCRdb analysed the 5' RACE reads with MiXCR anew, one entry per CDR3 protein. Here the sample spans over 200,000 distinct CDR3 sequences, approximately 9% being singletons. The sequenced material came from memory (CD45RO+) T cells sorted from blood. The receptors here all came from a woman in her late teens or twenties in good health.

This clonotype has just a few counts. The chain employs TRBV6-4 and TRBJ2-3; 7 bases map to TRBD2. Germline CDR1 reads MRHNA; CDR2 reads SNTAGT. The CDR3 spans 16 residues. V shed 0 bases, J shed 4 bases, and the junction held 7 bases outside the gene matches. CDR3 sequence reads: CASSDSGGAGADTQYF. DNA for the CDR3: TGTGCCAGCAGTGACTCCGGCGGGGCGGGGGCAGATACGCAGTATTTT.

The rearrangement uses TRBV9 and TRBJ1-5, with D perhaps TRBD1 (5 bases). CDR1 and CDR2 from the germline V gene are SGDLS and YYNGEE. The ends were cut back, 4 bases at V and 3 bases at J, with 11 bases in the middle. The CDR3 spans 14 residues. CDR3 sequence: CASSPTGDNQPQHF. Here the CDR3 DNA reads TGTGCCAGCAGCCCTACGGGGGACAATCAGCCCCAGCATTTT.

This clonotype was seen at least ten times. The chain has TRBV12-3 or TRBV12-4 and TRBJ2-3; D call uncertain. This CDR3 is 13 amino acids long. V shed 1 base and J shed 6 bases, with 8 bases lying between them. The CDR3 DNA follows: TGTGCCAGCAGTTTAGGAGGCTTCGATACGCAGTATTTT. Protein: CASSLGGFDTQYF.

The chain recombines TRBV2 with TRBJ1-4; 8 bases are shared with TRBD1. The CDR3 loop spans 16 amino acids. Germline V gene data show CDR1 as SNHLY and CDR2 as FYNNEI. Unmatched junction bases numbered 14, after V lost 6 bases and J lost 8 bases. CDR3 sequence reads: CASRPGQAKAREKLFF. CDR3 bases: TGTGCCAGCAGACCGGGACAGGCCAAAGCGAGGGAAAAACTGTTTTTT.

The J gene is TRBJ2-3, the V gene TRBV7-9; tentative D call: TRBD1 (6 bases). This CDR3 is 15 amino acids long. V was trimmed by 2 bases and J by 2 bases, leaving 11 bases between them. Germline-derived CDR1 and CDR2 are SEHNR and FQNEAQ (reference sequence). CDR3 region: CASSLSGANTDTQYF. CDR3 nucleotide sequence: TGTGCCAGCAGCTTATCAGGGGCTAACACAGATACGCAGTATTTT. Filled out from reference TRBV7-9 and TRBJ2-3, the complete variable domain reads DTGVSQNPRHKITKRGQNVTFRCDPISEHNRLYWYRQTLGQGPEFLTYFQNEAQLEKSRLLSDRFSAERPKGSFSTLEIQRTEQGDSAMYLCASSLSGANTDTQYFGPGTRLTVL.

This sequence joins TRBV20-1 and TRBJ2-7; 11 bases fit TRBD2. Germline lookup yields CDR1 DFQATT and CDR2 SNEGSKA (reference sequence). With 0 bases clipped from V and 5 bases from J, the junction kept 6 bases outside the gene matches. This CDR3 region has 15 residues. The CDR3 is CSARDTSGRGDEQYF. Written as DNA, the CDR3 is TGCAGTGCTAGAGACACTAGCGGGAGAGGTGACGAGCAGTACTTC.

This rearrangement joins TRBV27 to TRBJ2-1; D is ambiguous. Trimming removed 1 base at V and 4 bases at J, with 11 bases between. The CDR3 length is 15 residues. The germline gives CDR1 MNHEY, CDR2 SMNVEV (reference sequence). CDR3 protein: CASSLWGSEYNEQFF. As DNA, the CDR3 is TGTGCCAGCAGTTTATGGGGATCGGAATACAATGAGCAGTTCTTC.

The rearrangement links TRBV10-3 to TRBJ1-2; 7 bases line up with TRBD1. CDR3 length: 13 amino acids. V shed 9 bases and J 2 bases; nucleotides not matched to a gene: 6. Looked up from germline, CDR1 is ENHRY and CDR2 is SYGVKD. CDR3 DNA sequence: TGTGCCATGAGGGGGGACAGCAACTATGGCTACACCTTC. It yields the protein CAMRGDSNYGYTF.

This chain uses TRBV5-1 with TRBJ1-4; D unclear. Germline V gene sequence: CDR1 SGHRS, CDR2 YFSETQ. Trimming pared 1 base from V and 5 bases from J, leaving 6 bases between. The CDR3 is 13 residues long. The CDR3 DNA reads TGCGCCAGCAGCTTGAAAGGGAATGAAAAACTGTTTTTT. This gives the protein CASSLKGNEKLFF. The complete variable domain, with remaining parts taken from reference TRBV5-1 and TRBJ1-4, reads KAGVTQTPRYLIKTRGQQVTLSCSPISGHRSVSWYQQTPGQGLQFLFEYFSETQRNKGNFPGRFSGRQFSNSRSEMNVSTLELGDSALYLCASSLKGNEKLFFGSGTQLSVL.

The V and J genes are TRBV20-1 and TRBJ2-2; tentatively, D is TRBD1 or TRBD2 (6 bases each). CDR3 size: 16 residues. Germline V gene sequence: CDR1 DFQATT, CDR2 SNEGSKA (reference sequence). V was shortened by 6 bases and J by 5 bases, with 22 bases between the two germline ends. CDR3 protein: CSAISAGHSGTGELFF. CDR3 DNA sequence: TGCAGTGCCATCTCGGCGGGACACTCTGGGACCGGGGAGCTGTTTTTT.

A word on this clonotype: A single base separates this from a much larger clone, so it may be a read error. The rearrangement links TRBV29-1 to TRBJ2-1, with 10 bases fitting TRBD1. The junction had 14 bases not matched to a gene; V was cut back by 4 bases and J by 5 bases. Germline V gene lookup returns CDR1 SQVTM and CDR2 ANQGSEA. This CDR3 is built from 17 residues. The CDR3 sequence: CSVGGPLLGTGDNEQFF. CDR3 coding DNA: TGCAGCGTTGGGGGTCCCCTACTAGGGACAGGGGACAATGAGCAGTTCTTC.

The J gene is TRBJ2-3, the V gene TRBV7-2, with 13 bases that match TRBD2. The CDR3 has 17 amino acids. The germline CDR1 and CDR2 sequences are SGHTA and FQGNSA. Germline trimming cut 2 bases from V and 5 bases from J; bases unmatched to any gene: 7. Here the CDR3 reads CASSLLPGTSGKDTQYF. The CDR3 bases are TGTGCCAGCAGCTTACTCCCAGGGACTAGCGGGAAAGATACGCAGTATTTT.

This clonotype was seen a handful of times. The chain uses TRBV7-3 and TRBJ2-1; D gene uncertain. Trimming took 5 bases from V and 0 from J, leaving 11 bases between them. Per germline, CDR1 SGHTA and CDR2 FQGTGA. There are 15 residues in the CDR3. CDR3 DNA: TGTGCCAGCAGCCCCAATTCGGGCTCCTACAATGAGCAGTTCTTC. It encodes CASSPNSGSYNEQFF.

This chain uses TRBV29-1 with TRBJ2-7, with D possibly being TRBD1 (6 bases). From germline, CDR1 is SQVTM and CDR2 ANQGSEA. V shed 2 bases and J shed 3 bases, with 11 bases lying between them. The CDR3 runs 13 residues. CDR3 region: CSVEYRVGYEQYF. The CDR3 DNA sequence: TGCAGCGTTGAATACAGGGTAGGCTACGAGCAGTACTTC.

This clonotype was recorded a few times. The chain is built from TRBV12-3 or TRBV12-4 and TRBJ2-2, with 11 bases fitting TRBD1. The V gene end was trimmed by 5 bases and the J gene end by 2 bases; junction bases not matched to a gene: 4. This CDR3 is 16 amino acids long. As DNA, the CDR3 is TGTGCCAGCAGTATCCGGACAGGGGGCAACACCGGGGAGCTGTTTTTT. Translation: CASSIRTGGNTGELFF.

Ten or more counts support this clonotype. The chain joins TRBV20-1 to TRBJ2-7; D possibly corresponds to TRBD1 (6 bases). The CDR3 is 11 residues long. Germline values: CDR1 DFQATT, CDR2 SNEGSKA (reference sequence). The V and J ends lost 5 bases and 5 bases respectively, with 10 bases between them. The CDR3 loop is CSAVQGDEQYF. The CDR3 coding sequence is TGCAGTGCTGTACAGGGTGACGAGCAGTACTTC.

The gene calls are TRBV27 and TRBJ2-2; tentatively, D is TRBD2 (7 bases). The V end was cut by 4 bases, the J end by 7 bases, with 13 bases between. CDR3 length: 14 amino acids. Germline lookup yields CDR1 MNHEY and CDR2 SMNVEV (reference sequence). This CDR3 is CASSSRGGSGELFF. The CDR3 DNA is TGTGCCAGCAGTTCACGCGGGGGCAGCGGGGAGCTGTTTTTT.